Below are 17 T cell receptor beta chains sequenced from a single sample in a study of blood T cell repertoires in COVID-19. Repertoires were generated with immunoSEQ multiplex PCR, while TCRdb's copy carries only in-frame clones and drops some. The repertoire consists of about 180,000 clones, with 86% occurring once and the leading ten covering around 20%. Sequenced input: peripheral blood. The receptors were gathered from a man aged 70 or older with active or convalescent COVID-19.

The sample holds a few counts of this clone. J is TRBJ2-3 and V is TRBV2, with D perhaps matching TRBD2 (6 bases). The CDR3 loop spans 16 amino acids. Germline values: CDR1 SNHLY, CDR2 FYNNEI. Trimming left V 7 bases short and J 3 bases short, with 20 bases between. The CDR3: CASNLRLVGSTDTQYF. CDR3 coding DNA: TGTGCCAGCAATCTGAGACTAGTGGGATCGACAGATACGCAGTATTTT.

The chain links TRBV18 to TRBJ1-1; no clear D gene. Germline values: CDR1 KGHSH, CDR2 LQKENI. The CDR3 totals 13 residues. V was shortened by 6 bases and J by 5 bases, with 13 bases between the two germline ends. DNA for the CDR3: TGTGCCAGCTCCGAGGGAGTGGGAACTGAAGCTTTCTTT. Encoded protein: CASSEGVGTEAFF.

This chain joins TRBV6-5 and TRBJ1-2; D is ambiguous. Trimming removed 2 bases from V and 7 bases from J, with 8 bases in between. Germline lookup yields CDR1 MNHEY and CDR2 SVGAGI. The CDR3 has 12 residues. This CDR3 reads CASSYNGVGYTF. As DNA, the CDR3 is TGTGCCAGCAGTTACAACGGGGTTGGCTACACCTTC.

V gene TRBV9 combines with J gene TRBJ1-6; TRBD1 agrees at 9 bases. From germline, CDR1 is SGDLS and CDR2 YYNGEE. This CDR3 is built from 15 residues. J lost 6 bases, V lost 3 bases, and 4 bases had no gene match. The CDR3 protein is CASSAGQGGNSPLHF. CDR3 nucleotides: TGTGCCAGCAGCGCGGGACAGGGTGGTAATTCACCCCTCCACTTT.

To note about this clone: This sample includes further DNA sequences coding for the same CDR3. This chain joins TRBV4-2 and TRBJ1-5; D may be TRBD1 (5 bases). V was trimmed by 1 base and J by 2 bases, leaving 6 bases between them. Germline loops: CDR1 LGHNA, CDR2 YNFKEQ. This CDR3 is built from 14 residues. As DNA, the CDR3 is TGTGCCAGCAGCCAAGGACAGCGCAATCAGCCCCAGCATTTT. It specifies CASSQGQRNQPQHF.

The V and J genes are TRBV19 and TRBJ1-1, with D unclear. Germline V CDR1 and CDR2: LNHDA, SQIVND (reference sequence). There are 15 residues in the CDR3. V was shortened by 3 bases and J by 0 bases, with 11 bases between the two germline ends. The CDR3 protein is CASSIGGRMNTEAFF. The CDR3 nucleotides read TGTGCCAGTAGTATTGGTGGGAGGATGAACACTGAAGCTTTCTTT.

This chain joins TRBV9 and TRBJ2-3; D remains ambiguous. CDR1 and CDR2 (germline): SGDLS, YYNGEE. This CDR3 region has 13 residues. V was cut by 4 bases and J by 5 bases, with 11 bases left in between. The CDR3 nucleotides read TGTGCCAGCAGCCCCCTTGCGAAAGATACGCAGTATTTT. Protein product: CASSPLAKDTQYF.

V and J are TRBV6-5 and TRBJ2-7, with TRBD1 matching 7 bases. J was trimmed by 6 bases and V by 6 bases; bases with no gene match: 11. CDR3 length: 14 amino acids. Germline V lookup: CDR1 MNHEY, CDR2 SVGAGI. The CDR3 DNA reads TGTGCCAGCAGGCTCTCGACAGGGCACGGCGAGCAGTACTTC. It codes for CASRLSTGHGEQYF.

This chain connects TRBV9 to TRBJ2-7; D is possibly TRBD1 (5 bases). In germline, CDR1 is SGDLS, CDR2 YYNGEE. This CDR3 is 14 amino acids long. Between the trimmed V and J ends, which lost 2 bases and 3 bases, there was a span of 12 bases. CDR3 residues: CASSVTGSNYEQYF. The DNA for the CDR3 is TGTGCCAGCAGCGTCACAGGATCAAACTACGAGCAGTACTTC.

This chain joins TRBV6-5 and TRBJ1-2; 9 positions agree with TRBD1. CDR3 length: 16 amino acids. V lost 0 bases to trimming and J lost 7 bases; unmatched junction nucleotides: 9. CDR1 is MNHEY, CDR2 SVGAGI, per germline. The CDR3 nucleotides are TGTGCCAGCAGTTACTCGCGGACAGGGGCTAGTGGTGGCTACACCTTC. This sequence encodes CASSYSRTGASGGYTF.

The chain couples TRBV4-3 to TRBJ2-2, with TRBD2 matching 15 bases. V lost 1 base to trimming and J lost 4 bases; unmatched junction nucleotides: 7. The germline CDR1 and CDR2 sequences are LGHNA and YSLEER. The CDR3 runs 19 residues. CDR3 sequence: CASSQGTSGGAIGTGELFF. CDR3 in DNA: TGCGCCAGCAGCCAAGGGACTAGCGGGGGGGCCATCGGCACCGGGGAGCTGTTTTTT.

CDR3 sequence reads: CASSLVVEGAGNTIYF. The DNA for the CDR3 is TGTGCCAGCAGCTTAGTAGTGGAAGGGGCTGGAAACACCATATATTTT. The V gene is TRBV7-8, the J gene TRBJ1-3; TRBD1 might be the D (5 bases). This CDR3 contains 16 residues. The V and J ends lost 1 base and 2 bases respectively, with 12 bases between them. The germline gives CDR1 SGHVS, CDR2 FQNEAQ.

The chain is built from TRBV7-2 and TRBJ2-1, with 8 positions matching TRBD1. CDR1 is SGHTA, CDR2 FQGNSA, per germline. The V segment lost 5 bases and the J segment 6 bases; nucleotides outside the gene matches: 6. The CDR3 has 14 amino acids. The chain's CDR3 is CASSPTGDGNEQFF. DNA of the CDR3: TGTGCCAGCAGCCCGACAGGGGATGGCAATGAGCAGTTCTTC.

The chain has TRBV29-1 and TRBJ2-7; 9 bases agree with TRBD1. This CDR3 contains 14 residues. The V segment lost 6 bases and the J segment 3 bases; nucleotides outside the gene matches: 9. Germline V gene data show CDR1 as SQVTM and CDR2 as ANQGSEA. The CDR3 loop reads CSVVSGQGNYEQYF. The CDR3 DNA reads TGCAGCGTCGTTTCTGGACAGGGGAACTACGAGCAGTACTTC.

The table lists this clone with a few counts. J is TRBJ2-3 and V is TRBV19; TRBD2 aligns across 7 bases. Germline CDR1 reads LNHDA; CDR2 reads SQIVND (reference sequence). The CDR3 spans 14 residues. Trimming cost V 7 bases and J 3 bases; bases outside gene matches: 7. Written as DNA, the CDR3 is TGTGCCAGTAAACCCCCGGGAGGAACAGATACGCAGTATTTT. Encoded protein: CASKPPGGTDTQYF.

The table lists this clone with a count of one. Other DNA sequences in the sample encode the same CDR3. The gene calls are TRBV9 and TRBJ1-1; 7 positions agree with TRBD1. The CDR3 runs 14 residues. J gave up 1 base and V 4 bases, and 4 bases lay outside the gene matches. Germline CDR1 is SGDLS and CDR2 is YYNGEE. This chain's CDR3 is CASSSRTGNTEAFF. CDR3 DNA: TGTGCCAGCAGCAGTCGGACAGGGAACACTGAAGCTTTCTTT.

The chain carries TRBV6-5 and TRBJ1-5, with a weak D call TRBD1 (5 bases). The V end was cut by 0 bases, the J end by 1 base, with 10 bases between. Germline CDR1 reads MNHEY; CDR2 reads SVGAGI. This CDR3 is built from 16 residues. The CDR3 DNA follows: TGTGCCAGCAGTTACTCCAGGGTTGGAAGCAATCAGCCCCAGCATTTT. Translation: CASSYSRVGSNQPQHF.